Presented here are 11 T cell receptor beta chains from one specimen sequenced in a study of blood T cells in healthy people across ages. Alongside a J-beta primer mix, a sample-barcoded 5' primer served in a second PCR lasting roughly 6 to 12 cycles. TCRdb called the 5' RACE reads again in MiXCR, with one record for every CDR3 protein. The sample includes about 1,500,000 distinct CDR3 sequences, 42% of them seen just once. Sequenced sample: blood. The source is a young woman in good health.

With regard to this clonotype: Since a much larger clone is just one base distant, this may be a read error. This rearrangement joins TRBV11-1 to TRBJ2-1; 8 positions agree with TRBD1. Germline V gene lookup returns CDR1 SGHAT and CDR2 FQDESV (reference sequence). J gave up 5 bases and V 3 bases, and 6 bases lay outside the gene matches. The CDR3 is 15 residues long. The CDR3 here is CASSFRQGFHNEQFF. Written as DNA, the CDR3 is TGTGCCAGCAGCTTCCGACAGGGGTTTCACAATGAGCAGTTCTTC. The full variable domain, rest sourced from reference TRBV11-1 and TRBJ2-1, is EAEVAQSPRYKITEKSQAVAFWCDPISGHATLYWYRQILGQGPELLVQFQDESVVDDSQLPKDRFSAERLKGVDSTLKIQPAELGDSAMYLCASSFRQGFHNEQFFGPGTRLTVL.

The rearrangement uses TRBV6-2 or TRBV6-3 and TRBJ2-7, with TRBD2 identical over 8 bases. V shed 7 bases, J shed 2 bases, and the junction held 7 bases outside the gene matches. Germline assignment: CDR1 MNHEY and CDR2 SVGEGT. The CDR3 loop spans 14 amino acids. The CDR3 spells CASMRAGEAYEQYF. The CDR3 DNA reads TGTGCCAGCATGAGAGCGGGAGAGGCCTACGAGCAGTACTTC.

The CDR3 nucleotides read TGCGCCAGCAGCCAAGATGCCCGGTATTATGGCCAGAATCAGCCCCAGCATTTT. The encoded protein is CASSQDARYYGQNQPQHF. The chain has TRBV4-1 and TRBJ1-5; D is unclear. Germline values: CDR1 MGHRA, CDR2 YSYEKL. CDR3 length: 18 amino acids. Trimming removed 0 bases at V and 4 bases at J, with 19 bases between.

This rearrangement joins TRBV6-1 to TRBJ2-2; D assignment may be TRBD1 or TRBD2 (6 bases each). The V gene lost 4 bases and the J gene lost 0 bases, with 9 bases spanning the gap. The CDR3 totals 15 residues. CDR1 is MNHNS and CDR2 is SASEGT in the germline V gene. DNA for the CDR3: TGTGCCAGCAGTGTAGGGGGGACGAACACCGGGGAGCTGTTTTTT. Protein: CASSVGGTNTGELFF.

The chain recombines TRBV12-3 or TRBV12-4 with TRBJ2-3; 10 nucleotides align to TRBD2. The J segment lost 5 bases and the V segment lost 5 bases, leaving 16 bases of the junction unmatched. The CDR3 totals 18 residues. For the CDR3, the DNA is TGTGCCAGCAGTCCCCTCCAAAAGCGGGGGGGTCCGGTAGATACGCAGTATTTT. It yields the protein CASSPLQKRGGPVDTQYF.

Written as DNA, the CDR3 is TGTGCCAGCAGTAAACGCACCACACGCGCGGGTGCCCCTTCCGGGACTAGGTCGTCCTACGAGCAGTACTTC. Protein product: CASSKRTTRAGAPSGTRSSYEQYF. The chain carries TRBV28 and TRBJ2-7, with TRBD2 identical over 8 bases. The CDR3 sequence is 24 residues long. Trimming cost V 5 bases and J 1 base; bases outside gene matches: 34. Germline V gene lookup returns CDR1 MDHEN and CDR2 SYDVKM.

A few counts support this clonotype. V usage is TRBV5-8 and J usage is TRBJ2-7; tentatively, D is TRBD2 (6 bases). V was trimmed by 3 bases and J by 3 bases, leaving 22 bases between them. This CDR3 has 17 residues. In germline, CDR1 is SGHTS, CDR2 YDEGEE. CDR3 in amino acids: CASSWFKGAGKGYEQYF. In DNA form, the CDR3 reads TGTGCCAGCAGCTGGTTTAAAGGGGCGGGGAAGGGCTACGAGCAGTACTTC. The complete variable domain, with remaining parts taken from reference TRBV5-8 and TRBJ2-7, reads EAGVTQSPTHLIKTRGQQATLRCSPISGHTSVYWYQQALGLGLQFLLWYDEGEERNRGNFPPRFSGRQFPNYSSELNVNALELEDSALYLCASSWFKGAGKGYEQYFGPGTRLTVT.

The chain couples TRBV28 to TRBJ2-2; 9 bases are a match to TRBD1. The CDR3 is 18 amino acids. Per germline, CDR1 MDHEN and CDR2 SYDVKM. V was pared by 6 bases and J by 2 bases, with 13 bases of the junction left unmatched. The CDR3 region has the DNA TGTGCCAGCAGCCAACCCCTAAGGACAGGGGACAACACCGGGGAGCTGTTTTTT. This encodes CASSQPLRTGDNTGELFF.

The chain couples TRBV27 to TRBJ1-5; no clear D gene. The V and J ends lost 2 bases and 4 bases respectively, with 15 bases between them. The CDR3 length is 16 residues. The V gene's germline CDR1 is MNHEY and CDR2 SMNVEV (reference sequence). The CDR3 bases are TGTGCCAGCAGTTTAACTCCTTTCGGTACTAATCAGCCCCAGCATTTT. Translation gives CASSLTPFGTNQPQHF.

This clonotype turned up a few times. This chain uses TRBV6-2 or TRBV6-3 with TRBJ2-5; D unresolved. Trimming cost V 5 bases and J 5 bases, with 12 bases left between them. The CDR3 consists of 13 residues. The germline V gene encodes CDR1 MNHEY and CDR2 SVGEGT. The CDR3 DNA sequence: TGTGCCAGCAGTAGTTTAGCAAAGGAGACCCAGTACTTC. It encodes CASSSLAKETQYF.

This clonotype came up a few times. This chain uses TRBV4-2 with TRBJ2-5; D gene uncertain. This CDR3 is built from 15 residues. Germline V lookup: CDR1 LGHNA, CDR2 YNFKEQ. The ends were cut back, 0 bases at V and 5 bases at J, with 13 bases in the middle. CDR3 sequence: CASSQDGSARETQYF. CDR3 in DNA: TGTGCCAGCAGCCAAGATGGGTCAGCAAGGGAGACCCAGTACTTC.